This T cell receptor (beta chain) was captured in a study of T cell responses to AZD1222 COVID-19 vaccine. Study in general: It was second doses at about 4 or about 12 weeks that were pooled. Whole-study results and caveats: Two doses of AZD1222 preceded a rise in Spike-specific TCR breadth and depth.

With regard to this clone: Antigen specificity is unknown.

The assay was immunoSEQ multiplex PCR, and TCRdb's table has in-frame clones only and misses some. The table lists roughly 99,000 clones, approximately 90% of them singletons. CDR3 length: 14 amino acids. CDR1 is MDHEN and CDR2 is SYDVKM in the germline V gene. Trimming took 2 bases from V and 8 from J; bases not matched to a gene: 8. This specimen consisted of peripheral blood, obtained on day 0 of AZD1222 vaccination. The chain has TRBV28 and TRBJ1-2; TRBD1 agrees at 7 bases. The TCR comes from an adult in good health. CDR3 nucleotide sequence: TGTGCCAGCAGTTTACGAACAGGGGTCGTCGGCTACACCTTC. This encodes CASSLRTGVVGYTF.